This record looks at one TCR beta chain sequence and its context. Its target is unknown. The data stem from a study of T cell responses to AZD1222 COVID-19 vaccine. Sequencing was performed with immunoSEQ multiplex PCR; in TCRdb, only in-frame clones are kept and a portion is missing. The sample gives about 140,000 clones, around 93% of which show up once; 3.6% is in the top ten. The V gene's germline CDR1 is MDHEN and CDR2 SYDVKM. Trimming stripped 3 bases from V and 7 bases from J, with 12 bases between. CDR3 length: 13 residues. Overall study results and limits: Dominant CD4 TCR responses targeted spike regions 160-218 and 743-854. Clonal diversity was possibly underestimated; the donors were predominantly white British and more often female. It was only a handful of AZD1222 recipients who were seropositive at baseline.

Specimen: peripheral blood, collected 28 days after the second AZD1222 dose. The V and J genes are TRBV28 and TRBJ2-5; possible D gene TRBD2, 6 bases. The origin of this receptor is an adult who received the AZD1222 COVID-19 vaccine. CDR3 sequence: CASSFPGGRTQYF. CDR3 DNA sequence: TGTGCCAGCAGTTTTCCCGGGGGACGGACCCAGTACTTC.